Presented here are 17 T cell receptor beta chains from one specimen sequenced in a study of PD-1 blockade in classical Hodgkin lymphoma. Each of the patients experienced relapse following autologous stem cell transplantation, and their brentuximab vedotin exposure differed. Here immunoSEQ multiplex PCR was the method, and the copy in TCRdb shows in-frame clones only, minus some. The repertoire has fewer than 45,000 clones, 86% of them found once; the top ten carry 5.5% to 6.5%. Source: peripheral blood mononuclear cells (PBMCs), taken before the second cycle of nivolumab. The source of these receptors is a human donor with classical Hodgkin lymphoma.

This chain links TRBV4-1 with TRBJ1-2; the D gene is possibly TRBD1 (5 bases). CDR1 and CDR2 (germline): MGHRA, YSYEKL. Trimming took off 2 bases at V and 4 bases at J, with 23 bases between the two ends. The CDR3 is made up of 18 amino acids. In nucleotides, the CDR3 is TGCGCCAGCAGCCAAATTTTCCCGGGACCCCGGTCGAGCTATGGCTACACCTTC. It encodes CASSQIFPGPRSSYGYTF.

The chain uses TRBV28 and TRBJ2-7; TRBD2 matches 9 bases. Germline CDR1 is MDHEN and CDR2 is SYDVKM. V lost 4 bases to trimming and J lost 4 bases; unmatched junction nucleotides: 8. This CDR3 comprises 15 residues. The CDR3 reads CASSSTLAGVYEQYF. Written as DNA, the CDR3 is TGTGCCAGCAGTTCTACTTTAGCGGGGGTATACGAGCAGTACTTC.

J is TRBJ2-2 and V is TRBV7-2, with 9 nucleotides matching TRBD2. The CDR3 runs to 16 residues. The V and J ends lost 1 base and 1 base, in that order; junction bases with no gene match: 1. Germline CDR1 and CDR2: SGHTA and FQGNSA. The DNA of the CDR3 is TGTGCCAGCAGCTTAGGACTAGCGGTGAACACCGGGGAGCTGTTTTTT. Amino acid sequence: CASSLGLAVNTGELFF.

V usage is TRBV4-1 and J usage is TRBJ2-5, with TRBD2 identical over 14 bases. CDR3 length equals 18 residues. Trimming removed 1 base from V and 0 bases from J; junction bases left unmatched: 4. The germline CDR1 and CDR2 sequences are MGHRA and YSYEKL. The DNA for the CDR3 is TGCGCCAGCAGCCAAGCGGGACTAGCGGGAGTCTACCAAGAGACCCAGTACTTC. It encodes CASSQAGLAGVYQETQYF.

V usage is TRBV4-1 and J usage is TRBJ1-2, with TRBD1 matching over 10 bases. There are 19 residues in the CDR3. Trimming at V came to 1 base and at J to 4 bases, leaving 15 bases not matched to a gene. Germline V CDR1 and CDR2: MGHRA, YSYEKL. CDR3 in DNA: TGCGCCAGCAGCCAAGGGGGACAGGGGCCGCCAATACCTCGCTATGGCTACACCTTC. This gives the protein CASSQGGQGPPIPRYGYTF.

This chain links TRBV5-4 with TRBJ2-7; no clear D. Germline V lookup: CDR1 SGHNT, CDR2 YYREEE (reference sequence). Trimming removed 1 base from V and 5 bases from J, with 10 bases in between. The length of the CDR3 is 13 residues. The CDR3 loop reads CASSLRMNHEQYF. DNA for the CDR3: TGTGCCAGCAGCTTGAGAATGAACCACGAGCAGTACTTC.

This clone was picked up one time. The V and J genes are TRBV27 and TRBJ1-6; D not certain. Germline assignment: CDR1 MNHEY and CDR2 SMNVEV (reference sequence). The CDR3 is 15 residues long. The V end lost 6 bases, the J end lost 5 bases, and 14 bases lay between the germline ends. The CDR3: CASRPLGVNNSPLHF. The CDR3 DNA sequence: TGTGCCAGCAGGCCTCTTGGGGTGAATAATTCACCCCTCCACTTT.

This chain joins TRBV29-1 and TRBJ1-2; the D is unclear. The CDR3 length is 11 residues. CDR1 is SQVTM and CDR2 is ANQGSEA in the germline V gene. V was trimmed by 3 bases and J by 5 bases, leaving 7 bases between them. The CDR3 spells CSVEIGYGYTF. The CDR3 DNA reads TGCAGCGTTGAGATCGGGTATGGCTACACCTTC.

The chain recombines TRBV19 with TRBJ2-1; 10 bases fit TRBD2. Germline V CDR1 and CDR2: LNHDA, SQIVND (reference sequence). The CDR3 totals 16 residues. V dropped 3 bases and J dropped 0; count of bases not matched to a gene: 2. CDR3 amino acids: CASSISGRLSYNEQFF. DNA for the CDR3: TGTGCCAGTAGTATTAGCGGGAGGCTCTCCTACAATGAGCAGTTCTTC.

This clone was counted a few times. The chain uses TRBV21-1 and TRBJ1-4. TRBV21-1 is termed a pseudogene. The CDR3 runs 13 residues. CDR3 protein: CASRNISGEKLFF. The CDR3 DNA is TGTGCCAGCAGAAACATATCCGGTGAAAAACTGTTTTTT.

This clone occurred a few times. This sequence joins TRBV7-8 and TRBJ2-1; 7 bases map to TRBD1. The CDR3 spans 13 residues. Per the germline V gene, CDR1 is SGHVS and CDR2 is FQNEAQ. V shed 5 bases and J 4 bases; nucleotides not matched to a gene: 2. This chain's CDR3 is CASSGGQYNEQFF. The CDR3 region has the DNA TGTGCCAGCAGCGGGGGACAGTACAATGAGCAGTTCTTC.

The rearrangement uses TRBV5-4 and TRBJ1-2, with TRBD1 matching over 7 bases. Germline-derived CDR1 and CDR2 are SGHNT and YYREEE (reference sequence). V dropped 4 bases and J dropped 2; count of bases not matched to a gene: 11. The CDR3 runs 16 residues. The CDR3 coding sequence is TGTGCCAGCAGCCCCCTCCAGGGGGGCGCCAACTATGGCTACACCTTC. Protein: CASSPLQGGANYGYTF.

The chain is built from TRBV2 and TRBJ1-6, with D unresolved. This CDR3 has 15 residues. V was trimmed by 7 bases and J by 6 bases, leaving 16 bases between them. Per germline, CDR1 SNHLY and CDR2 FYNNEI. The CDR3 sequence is CASNPGRAFNSPLHF. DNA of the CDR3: TGTGCCAGCAATCCGGGTAGGGCCTTTAATTCACCCCTCCACTTT.

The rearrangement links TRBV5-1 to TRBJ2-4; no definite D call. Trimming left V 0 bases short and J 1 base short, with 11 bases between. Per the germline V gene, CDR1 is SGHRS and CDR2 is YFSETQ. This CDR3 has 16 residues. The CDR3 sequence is CASSLDPLGAKNIQYF. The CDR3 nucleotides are TGCGCCAGCAGCTTGGACCCTCTCGGGGCCAAAAACATTCAGTACTTC.

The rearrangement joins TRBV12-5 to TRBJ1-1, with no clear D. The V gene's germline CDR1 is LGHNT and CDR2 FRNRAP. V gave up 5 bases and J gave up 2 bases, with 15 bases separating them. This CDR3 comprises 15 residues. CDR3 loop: CASGTDGFRNTEAFF. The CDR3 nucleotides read TGTGCTAGTGGTACCGACGGGTTTCGTAACACTGAAGCTTTCTTT.

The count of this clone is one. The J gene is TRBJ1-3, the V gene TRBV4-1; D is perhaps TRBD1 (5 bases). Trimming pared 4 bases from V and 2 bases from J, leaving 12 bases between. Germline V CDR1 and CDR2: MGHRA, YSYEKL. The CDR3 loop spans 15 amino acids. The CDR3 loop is CASSPLRGAGNTIYF. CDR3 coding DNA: TGCGCCAGCAGCCCCCTGCGGGGGGCTGGAAACACCATATATTTT.

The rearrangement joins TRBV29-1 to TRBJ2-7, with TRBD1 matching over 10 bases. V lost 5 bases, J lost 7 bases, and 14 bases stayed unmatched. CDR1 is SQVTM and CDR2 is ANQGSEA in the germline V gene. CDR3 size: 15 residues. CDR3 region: CSVKVPGQGSGEQYF. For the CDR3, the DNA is TGCAGCGTTAAGGTACCGGGACAGGGGTCAGGAGAGCAGTACTTC.